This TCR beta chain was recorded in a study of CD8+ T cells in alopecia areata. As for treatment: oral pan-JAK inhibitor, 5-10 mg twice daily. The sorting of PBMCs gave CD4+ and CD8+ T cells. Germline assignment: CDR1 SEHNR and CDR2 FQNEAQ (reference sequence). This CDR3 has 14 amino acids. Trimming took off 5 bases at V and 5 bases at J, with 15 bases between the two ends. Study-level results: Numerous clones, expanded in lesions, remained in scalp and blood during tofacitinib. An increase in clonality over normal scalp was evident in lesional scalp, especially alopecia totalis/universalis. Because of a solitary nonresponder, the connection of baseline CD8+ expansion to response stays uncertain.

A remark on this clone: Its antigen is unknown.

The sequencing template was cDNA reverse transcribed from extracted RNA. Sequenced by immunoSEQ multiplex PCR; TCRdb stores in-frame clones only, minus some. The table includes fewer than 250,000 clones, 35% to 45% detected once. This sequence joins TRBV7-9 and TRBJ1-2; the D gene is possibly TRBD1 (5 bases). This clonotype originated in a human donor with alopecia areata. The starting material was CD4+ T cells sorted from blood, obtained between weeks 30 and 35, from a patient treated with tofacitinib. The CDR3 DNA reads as TGTGCCAGCAGCCTTGGGGCCAGTCGGTATGGCTACACCTTC. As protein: CASSLGASRYGYTF.